This entry concerns a single TCR beta chain. Its antigen is not identified. TCRdb re-analysed the 5' RACE reads in MiXCR, keeping a single row per CDR3 protein. Here the sample spans about 90,000 distinct CDR3 sequences, 25% to 35% being singletons. This record belongs to a study of CD8 T cells in ankylosing spondylitis. Overall study findings and caveats: Typical of ankylosing spondylitis blood, it appeared, was a TCR beta motif of eight highly homologous variants.

This CDR3 contains 15 residues. The V gene's germline CDR1 is SGHDT and CDR2 YYEEEE. The ends were cut back, 1 base at V and 2 bases at J, with 7 bases in the middle. The sample taken for sequencing was blood, either unsorted or a sorted T cell fraction (not recorded which). This clonotype was sampled from a male donor with ankylosing spondylitis or in good health (not recorded which). The rearrangement links TRBV5-6 to TRBJ2-6, with D perhaps being TRBD1 or TRBD2 (6 bases each). The CDR3 nucleotides read TGTGCCAGCAGCTTGAGGGGGGCTGGGGCCAACGTCCTGACTTTC. Its protein is CASSLRGAGANVLTF.